These 3 T cell receptor beta chains originate from one sample sequenced in a study of post-analysis software for immune sequencing data (dated by TCRdb to 2013 to 2016). Broad study findings and their caveats: Significantly higher frequencies in patients than in controls were found for five or six TRBV segments, including TRBV5-6, TRBV5-1 and TRBV20-1.

Antigens for these TCRs are unknown. The method was PCR. The sequencer listed for this sample is Illumina HiSeq 2500. Unique molecular identifiers were incorporated into TCR beta cDNA libraries to reduce PCR and sequencing biases. TCRdb reprocessed the public reads (quality trimming at Q25 with fastp, clone calling with MiXCR) and kept in-frame beta chains. All rows with the same CDR3 protein become a single entry with the most common DNA and genes. Here the sample has some 700,000 distinct CDR3 sequences; approximately 59% occur a single time. The ten most abundant clones make up 11% of the sample. Sequencing used blood. The receptor set was obtained from a girl aged 2-10 years with multiple sclerosis.

This sequence joins TRBV6-5 and TRBJ2-1; D gene unclear. CDR1 is MNHEY, CDR2 SVGAGI, per germline. CDR3 length: 14 amino acids. Trimming cost V 8 bases and J 5 bases, with 16 bases left between them. The CDR3 DNA is TGTGCCAGCGCGCAGGTGGGATTCGACAATGAGCAGTTCTTC. This codes for CASAQVGFDNEQFF.

This chain joins TRBV11-2 and TRBJ2-1; D gene ambiguous. The V end was cut by 5 bases, the J end by 1 base, with 9 bases between. CDR3 size: 14 residues. Germline values: CDR1 SGHAT, CDR2 FQNNGV. The CDR3, as DNA: TGTGCCAGCAGCCTCCTAACATCCTACAATGAGCAGTTCTTC. As protein: CASSLLTSYNEQFF.

CDR3 sequence (DNA): TGCGCCAGCAGCGACAGGGTCGGATCGGAGACCCAGTACTTC. Its protein product is CASSDRVGSETQYF. The chain carries TRBV5-1 and TRBJ2-5; 7 bases map to TRBD1. CDR1 is SGHRS and CDR2 is YFSETQ in the germline V gene. J gave up 5 bases and V 4 bases, and 8 bases lay outside the gene matches. This CDR3 is built from 14 residues.